Here is one TCR beta chain with its context. What it binds is not known. This entry belongs to a study of shared clonotypes between healthy human individuals. The CD4+ fraction was divided into a CD45RA+ naive subset and a CD45RA-negative memory subset. The germline V gene encodes CDR1 MNHEY and CDR2 SVGAGI. The V end was cut by 5 bases, the J end by 6 bases, with 17 bases between. This CDR3 region has 15 residues. TCRdb's copy holds only in-frame clones and misses some; the assay was immunoSEQ multiplex PCR. The table records roughly 1,600,000 clones, just under 99% of them present only once. Study observations and caveats: The study generally estimated greater richness for naive than memory subsets.

This TCR derives from a young man in good health. V gene TRBV6-5 combines with J gene TRBJ1-5; no definite D call. Specimen: naive CD4+ T cells sorted from blood. Stated subset: CD45RA+ positively selected. The CDR3 nucleotides are TGTGCCAGCAGTCACCAACGACACGGCGGTCAGCCCCAGCATTTT. This gives the protein CASSHQRHGGQPQHF.